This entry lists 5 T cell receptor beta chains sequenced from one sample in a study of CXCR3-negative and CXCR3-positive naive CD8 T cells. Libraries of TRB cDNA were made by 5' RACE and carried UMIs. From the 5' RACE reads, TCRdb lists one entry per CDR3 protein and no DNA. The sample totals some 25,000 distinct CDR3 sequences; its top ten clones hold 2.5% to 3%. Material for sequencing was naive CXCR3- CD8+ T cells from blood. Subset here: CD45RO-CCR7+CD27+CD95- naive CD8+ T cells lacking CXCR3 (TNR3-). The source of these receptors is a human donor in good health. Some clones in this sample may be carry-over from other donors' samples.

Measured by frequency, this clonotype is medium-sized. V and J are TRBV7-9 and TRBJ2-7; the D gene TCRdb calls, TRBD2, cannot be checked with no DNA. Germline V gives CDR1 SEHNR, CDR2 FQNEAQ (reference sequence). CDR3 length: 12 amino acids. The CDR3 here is CASSLDGGLEHF.

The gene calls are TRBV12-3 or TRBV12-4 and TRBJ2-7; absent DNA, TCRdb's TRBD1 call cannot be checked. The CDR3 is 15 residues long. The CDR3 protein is CASSPWDRLTYEQYF.

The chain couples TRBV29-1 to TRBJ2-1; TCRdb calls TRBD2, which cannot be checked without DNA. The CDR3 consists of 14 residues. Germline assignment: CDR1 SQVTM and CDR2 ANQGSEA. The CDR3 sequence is CSVMLAGEYNEQFF.

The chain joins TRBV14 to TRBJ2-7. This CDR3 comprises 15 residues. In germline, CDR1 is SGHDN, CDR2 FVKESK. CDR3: CASSQAVVSIYEQYF.

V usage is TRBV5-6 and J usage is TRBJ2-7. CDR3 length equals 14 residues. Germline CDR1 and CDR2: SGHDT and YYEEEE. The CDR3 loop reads CASSLGPTSYEQYF.